Listed here are 26 T cell receptor beta chains from one sample, sequenced in a study of cytomegalovirus exposure and HLA in healthy donors. Primers for the PCR totalled 60 Vbeta and 13 Jbeta. The table came from immunoSEQ multiplex PCR; TCRdb's copy has only in-frame clones and leaves some out. The sample carries approximately 150,000 clones, roughly 79% recorded once. Sequenced input: PBMCs. These receptors originate from a woman between 35 and 50 years old in good health and CMV-seronegative.

This chain links TRBV5-1 with TRBJ2-7; TRBD2 aligns across 9 bases. V shed 4 bases, J shed 3 bases, and the junction held 5 bases outside the gene matches. This CDR3 is 14 amino acids long. Per germline, CDR1 SGHRS and CDR2 YFSETQ. CDR3 in amino acids: CASSLAGLNYEQYF. CDR3 bases: TGCGCCAGCAGCCTAGCGGGATTGAACTACGAGCAGTACTTC.

As DNA, the CDR3 is TGTGCCAGCAGCGTAGGGGGGCCCGTTAAGGGCTCTGGAAACACCATATATTTT. Amino acid sequence: CASSVGGPVKGSGNTIYF. The V call is TRBV9, the J call TRBJ1-3; tentatively, D is TRBD1 (6 bases). V lost 0 bases and J 0 bases, leaving 16 bases between the germline ends. CDR1 is SGDLS, CDR2 YYNGEE, per germline. The CDR3 sequence is 18 residues long.

This chain uses TRBV9 with TRBJ2-5; 8 positions match TRBD2. Losses at the gene ends were 0 bases for V and 5 bases for J; bases not matched to a gene: 6. Germline V gene data show CDR1 as SGDLS and CDR2 as YYNGEE. This CDR3 spans 15 amino acids. The DNA for the CDR3 is TGTGCCAGCAGCGTAGGGGGACTAGTTGTGGAGACCCAGTACTTC. It translates to CASSVGGLVVETQYF.

CDR3 DNA: TGTGCCAGCAGCGTAGATGGGCTAGCGGGAGATGGGAATGAGCAGTTCTTC. Protein product: CASSVDGLAGDGNEQFF. This chain uses TRBV9 with TRBJ2-1; 10 bases match TRBD2. The CDR3 spans 17 residues. J gave up 7 bases and V 0 bases, and 10 bases lay outside the gene matches. Germline V gives CDR1 SGDLS, CDR2 YYNGEE.

This clone was seen a single time. The rearrangement links TRBV5-1 to TRBJ2-1; the match to TRBD2 covers 10 bases. The CDR3 has 18 amino acids. The trim removed 4 bases at V and 1 base at J, leaving 11 bases unmatched. Germline values: CDR1 SGHRS, CDR2 YFSETQ. CDR3 loop: CASSPEASGSTSYNEQFF. Written as DNA, the CDR3 is TGCGCCAGCAGCCCGGAGGCTAGCGGGAGTACGTCCTACAATGAGCAGTTCTTC.

As for this clone: The junction differs from germline at one of its ends, possibly a read error. The chain uses TRBV7-7 and TRBJ2-3; the D gene is possibly TRBD1 (6 bases). There are 13 residues in the CDR3. Germline V gene data show CDR1 as SSHAT and CDR2 as FNYEAQ (reference sequence). The CDR3 bases are TGTGCTAGCAGCCAGGGGCAAGAAGATACGCAGTATTTT. Translated: CASSQGQEDTQYF. The whole variable domain, filled in from reference TRBV7-7 and TRBJ2-3, reads GAGVSQSPRYKVTKRGQDVTLRCDPISSHATLYWYQQALGQGPEFLTYFNYEAQPDKSGLPSDRFSAERPEGSISTLTIQRTEQRDSAMYRCASSQGQEDTQYFGPGTRLTVL.

This clone has more than one count but fewer than ten. The chain has TRBV12-2 and TRBJ2-7; the D call in the table, TRBD2, was not verified against the DNA. TRBV12-2 is a listed pseudogene. The CDR3 has 14 residues. The chain's CDR3 is CARGVRVRAYEQYF. The CDR3, as DNA: TGTGCAAGGGGAGTGCGGGTAAGGGCCTACGAGCAGTACTTC.

The J gene is TRBJ1-1, the V gene TRBV7-9; D may be TRBD1 (6 bases). Germline V gene data show CDR1 as SEHNR and CDR2 as FQNEAQ (reference sequence). The V gene lost 5 bases and the J gene lost 2 bases, with 12 bases spanning the gap. CDR3 length equals 14 residues. DNA of the CDR3: TGTGCCAGCAGCGCACAGGGCCTAAACACTGAAGCTTTCTTT. It is translated as CASSAQGLNTEAFF.

The rearrangement joins TRBV5-6 to TRBJ1-4, with TRBD1 matching over 10 bases. Germline loops: CDR1 SGHDT, CDR2 YYEEEE. The CDR3 contains 13 residues. Germline trimming cut 5 bases from V and 11 bases from J; bases unmatched to any gene: 6. CDR3 sequence reads: CASRRGQGRKLFF. CDR3 nucleotide sequence: TGTGCCAGCAGACGGGGACAGGGGAGGAAACTGTTTTTT.

The J gene is TRBJ1-1, the V gene TRBV14; tentatively, D is TRBD1 (5 bases). Germline loops: CDR1 SGHDN, CDR2 FVKESK. This CDR3 is built from 14 residues. V was cut by 2 bases and J by 0 bases, with 7 bases left in between. Written as DNA, the CDR3 is TGTGCCAGCAGCCAACCAGGGTTGAACACTGAAGCTTTCTTT. Amino acids: CASSQPGLNTEAFF. Supplemented by reference TRBV14 and TRBJ1-1, the full variable domain reads EAGVTQFPSHSVIEKGQTVTLRCDPISGHDNLYWYRRVMGKEIKFLLHFVKESKQDESGMPNNRFLAERTGGTYSTLKVQPAELEDSGVYFCASSQPGLNTEAFFGQGTRLTVV.

This clone was seen once. This rearrangement joins TRBV5-6 to TRBJ2-7; 7 bases fit TRBD1. Losses at the gene ends were 3 bases for V and 3 bases for J; bases not matched to a gene: 6. The CDR3 spans 14 residues. Per germline, CDR1 SGHDT and CDR2 YYEEEE. The CDR3 nucleotides read TGTGCCAGCAGCTCTTCTGACAGGGACTACGAGCAGTACTTC. It yields the protein CASSSSDRDYEQYF.

The chain links TRBV5-5 to TRBJ1-2; unclear D gene. V shed 2 bases and J shed 8 bases, with 16 bases lying between them. Germline loops: CDR1 SGHKS, CDR2 YYEKEE (reference sequence). The CDR3 contains 14 residues. Written as DNA, the CDR3 is TGTGCCAGCAGCTTTTTAGTTGGTCTCTCCGGCTACACCTTC. Protein product: CASSFLVGLSGYTF. The full variable domain, with the rest looked up from reference TRBV5-5 and TRBJ1-2, is DAGVTQSPTHLIKTRGQQVTLRCSPISGHKSVSWYQQVLGQGPQFIFQYYEKEERGRGNFPDRFSARQFPNYSSELNVNALLLGDSALYLCASSFLVGLSGYTFGSGTRLTVV.

V and J are TRBV18 and TRBJ2-3; 9 bases align to TRBD1. This CDR3 spans 15 amino acids. Germline CDR1 KGHSH, CDR2 LQKENI. Unmatched junction bases numbered 6, after V lost 4 bases and J lost 4 bases. As DNA, the CDR3 is TGTGCCAGCTCACTCATACAGGGGGCTGCAGATACGCAGTATTTT. This gives the protein CASSLIQGAADTQYF.

This clone was detected once. The chain recombines TRBV29-1 with TRBJ2-7, with 10 bases fitting TRBD2. This CDR3 is 14 amino acids long. Germline V lookup: CDR1 SQVTM, CDR2 ANQGSEA. V was clipped by 5 bases and J by 3 bases; unmatched bases: 7. CDR3 nucleotide sequence: TGCAGCGTTTCCGGGACTAGCGACTTCTACGAGCAGTACTTC. Translated: CSVSGTSDFYEQYF.

The V gene is TRBV7-6, the J gene TRBJ1-3, with 7 bases matching TRBD1. CDR1 is SGHVS, CDR2 FNYEAQ, per germline. V was pared by 1 base and J by 1 base, with 10 bases of the junction left unmatched. CDR3 length: 18 amino acids. The CDR3 loop reads CASSLDGNRGWSGNTIYF. For the CDR3, the DNA is TGTGCCAGCAGCTTAGACGGCAACAGGGGATGGTCTGGAAACACCATATATTTT.

The chain links TRBV6-6 to TRBJ1-2; D is ambiguous. CDR3 length equals 12 residues. V lost 2 bases and J 7 bases, leaving 8 bases between the germline ends. Germline V gene lookup returns CDR1 MNHNY and CDR2 SVGAGI (reference sequence). CDR3 in DNA: TGTGCCAGCAGTTACGAGGGCGGTGGCTACACCTTC. The encoded protein is CASSYEGGGYTF.

The sample holds a few counts of this clone. V usage is TRBV19 and J usage is TRBJ2-2; 9 bases align to TRBD1. The V and J ends lost 9 bases and 1 base, in that order; junction bases with no gene match: 3. CDR3 length: 14 residues. Germline V gives CDR1 LNHDA, CDR2 SQIVND (reference sequence). The CDR3, as DNA: TGTGCCAGCGGGACAGGGAAGAACACCGGGGAGCTGTTTTTT. Translation gives CASGTGKNTGELFF.

The chain carries TRBV5-1 and TRBJ2-7, with 8 bases aligning to TRBD2. This CDR3 comprises 17 residues. CDR1 is SGHRS and CDR2 is YFSETQ in the germline V gene. Losses at the gene ends were 0 bases for V and 4 bases for J; bases not matched to a gene: 12. The CDR3 DNA reads as TGCGCCAGCAGCTTGGACCCAAGCGGGAGCGTGGTTTACGAGCAGTACTTC. This encodes CASSLDPSGSVVYEQYF. Full variable domain (rest looked up from reference TRBV5-1 and TRBJ2-7): KAGVTQTPRYLIKTRGQQVTLSCSPISGHRSVSWYQQTPGQGLQFLFEYFSETQRNKGNFPGRFSGRQFSNSRSEMNVSTLELGDSALYLCASSLDPSGSVVYEQYFGPGTRLTVT.

The J gene is TRBJ2-1, the V gene TRBV6-4; D gene uncertain. In germline, CDR1 is MRHNA, CDR2 SNTAGT. The ends were cut back, 4 bases at V and 3 bases at J, with 13 bases in the middle. The CDR3 extends over 15 amino acids. In nucleotides, the CDR3 is TGTGCCAGCAGTGCCGACGACACGTACTACAATGAGCAGTTCTTC. Its protein product is CASSADDTYYNEQFF.

The chain joins TRBV19 to TRBJ1-4; D may be TRBD1 (5 bases). The germline V gene has CDR1 LNHDA and CDR2 SQIVND (reference sequence). V was shortened by 8 bases and J by 3 bases, with 22 bases between the two germline ends. There are 17 residues in the CDR3. CDR3 sequence (DNA): TGTGCCAGTCGTTGGATTGCGGGGGGTGAAGCTAATGAAAAACTGTTTTTT. Amino acid sequence: CASRWIAGGEANEKLFF.

The V gene is TRBV7-3, the J gene TRBJ2-5; 9 nucleotides line up with TRBD2. V dropped 5 bases and J dropped 4; count of bases not matched to a gene: 11. The germline CDR1 and CDR2 sequences are SGHTA and FQGTGA. The CDR3 is made up of 16 amino acids. The CDR3 sequence: CASSPYSGSPGETQYF. Written as DNA, the CDR3 is TGTGCCAGCAGCCCTTATAGCGGGAGTCCGGGAGAGACCCAGTACTTC.

The genes are TRBV7-2 and TRBJ1-1, with D possibly being TRBD1 (6 bases). Germline V gene lookup returns CDR1 SGHTA and CDR2 FQGNSA. The CDR3 runs 15 residues. V was clipped by 4 bases and J by 11 bases, with 23 bases between them. CDR3 loop: CASSSPWFRGDGAFF. In nucleotides, the CDR3 is TGTGCCAGCAGCTCTCCTTGGTTCAGGGGAGATGGGGCTTTCTTT.

The gene calls are TRBV5-1 and TRBJ2-3, with D tentatively TRBD2 (5 bases). CDR1 and CDR2 from the germline V gene are SGHRS and YFSETQ. This CDR3 has 16 residues. The V end lost 2 bases, the J end lost 0 bases, and 13 bases lay between the germline ends. The CDR3 DNA is TGCGCCAGCAGCTTTCCCCGGGAAACTAGCACAGATACGCAGTATTTT. Encoded protein: CASSFPRETSTDTQYF.

V and J are TRBV6-1 and TRBJ1-4, with 8 positions matching TRBD1. Per germline, CDR1 MNHNS and CDR2 SASEGT. This CDR3 is built from 14 residues. V was clipped by 4 bases and J by 7 bases; unmatched bases: 5. This CDR3 reads CASSAGRGLEKLFF. In nucleotides, the CDR3 is TGTGCCAGCAGTGCGGGCAGGGGGCTTGAAAAACTGTTTTTT.

The chain links TRBV19 to TRBJ2-3, with D hard to call. The V end lost 11 bases, the J end lost 2 bases, and 14 bases lay between the germline ends. The CDR3 length is 13 residues. From germline, CDR1 is LNHDA and CDR2 SQIVND (reference sequence). The CDR3 loop reads CAGVPTLTDTQYF. CDR3 DNA sequence: TGTGCCGGAGTCCCAACACTCACAGATACGCAGTATTTT.

The V call is TRBV4-1, the J call TRBJ2-1, with 7 bases identical to TRBD2. The CDR3 runs 19 residues. Unmatched junction bases numbered 11, after V lost 0 bases and J lost 0 bases. Germline V gene sequence: CDR1 MGHRA, CDR2 YSYEKL. CDR3 protein: CASSQEDSGISRSYNEQFF. DNA of the CDR3: TGCGCCAGCAGCCAAGAAGACAGCGGGATCTCCCGCTCCTACAATGAGCAGTTCTTC.